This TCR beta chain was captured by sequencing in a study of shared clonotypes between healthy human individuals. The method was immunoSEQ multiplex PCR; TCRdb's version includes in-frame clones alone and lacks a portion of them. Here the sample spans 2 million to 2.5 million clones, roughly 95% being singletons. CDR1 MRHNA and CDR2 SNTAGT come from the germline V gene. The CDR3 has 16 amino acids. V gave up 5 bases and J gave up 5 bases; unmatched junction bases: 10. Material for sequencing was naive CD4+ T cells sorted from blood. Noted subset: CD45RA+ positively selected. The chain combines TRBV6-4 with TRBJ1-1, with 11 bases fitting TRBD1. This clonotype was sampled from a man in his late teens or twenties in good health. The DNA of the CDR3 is TGTGCCAGCAGTCGCGGACAGGGGGCCTCTCGGACTGAAGCTTTCTTT. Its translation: CASSRGQGASRTEAFF.